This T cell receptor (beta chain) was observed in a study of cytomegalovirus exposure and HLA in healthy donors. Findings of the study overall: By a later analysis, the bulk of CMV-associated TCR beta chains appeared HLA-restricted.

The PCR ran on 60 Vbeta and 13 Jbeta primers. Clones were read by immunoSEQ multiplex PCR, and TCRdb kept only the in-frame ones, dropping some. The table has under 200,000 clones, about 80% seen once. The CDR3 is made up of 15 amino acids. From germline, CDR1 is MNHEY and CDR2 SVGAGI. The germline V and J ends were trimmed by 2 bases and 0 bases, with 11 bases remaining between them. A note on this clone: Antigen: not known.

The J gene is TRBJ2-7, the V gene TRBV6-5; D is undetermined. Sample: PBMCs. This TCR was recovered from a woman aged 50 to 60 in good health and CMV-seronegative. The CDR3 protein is CASSYTAVSSYEQYF. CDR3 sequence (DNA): TGTGCCAGCAGTTACACGGCGGTAAGCTCCTACGAGCAGTACTTC.